What follows are 18 T cell receptor beta chains derived from one specimen sequenced in a study of response to subunit inactivated influenza vaccine. One entry per CDR3 protein results from TCRdb running MiXCR on the RT-PCR reads. Of 500,000 or so distinct CDR3 sequences listed, 16% are singletons. Sequencing was performed on CD4+ T cells sorted from PBMCs, taken roughly 24 months after vaccination. These receptors were collected from a man aged 50-75 years who received an inactivated influenza vaccine.

In its sample, this clonotype was seen a few times. The genes are TRBV20-1 and TRBJ2-7; TRBD1 might be the D (6 bases). CDR1 and CDR2 from the germline V gene are DFQATT and SNEGSKA (reference sequence). The CDR3 extends over 12 amino acids. Trimming pared 6 bases from V and 3 bases from J, leaving 12 bases between. In DNA form, the CDR3 reads TGCAGTGCAAGGGACAACAACTACGAGCAGTACTTC. Its protein product is CSARDNNYEQYF.

In its sample, this clonotype was seen a few times. The genes are TRBV6-2 or TRBV6-3 and TRBJ2-1; TRBD2 aligns across 7 bases. Germline V gene lookup returns CDR1 MNHEY and CDR2 SVGEGT. With 2 bases clipped from V and 6 bases from J, the junction kept 10 bases outside the gene matches. This CDR3 spans 16 amino acids. The CDR3: CASSYNLAVGSNEQFF. The CDR3 DNA reads TGTGCCAGCAGTTACAATCTAGCGGTGGGCAGCAATGAGCAGTTCTTC.

This clonotype has a handful of counts. The chain joins TRBV7-9 to TRBJ2-1; D possibly corresponds to TRBD2 (6 bases). The CDR3 spans 15 residues. CDR1 and CDR2 from the germline V gene are SEHNR and FQNEAQ (reference sequence). V was cut by 4 bases and J by 7 bases, with 17 bases left in between. The DNA of the CDR3 is TGTGCCAGCAGCTCCGGGACTCTAAAGGTGAATGAGCAGTTCTTC. It specifies CASSSGTLKVNEQFF.

Many counts were recorded for this clonotype. The chain joins TRBV5-1 to TRBJ2-1; 9 bases are a match to TRBD2. V was clipped by 1 base and J by 7 bases; unmatched bases: 9. Per the germline V gene, CDR1 is SGHRS and CDR2 is YFSETQ. The CDR3 loop spans 16 amino acids. CDR3 in DNA: TGCGCCAGCAGCTTGTTTTCTAGCGGGACGGGGAATGAGCAGTTCTTC. This encodes CASSLFSSGTGNEQFF.

The CDR3 protein is CASSSGGFEKLFF. CDR3 DNA: TGCGCCAGCAGTTCAGGGGGATTCGAAAAACTGTTTTTT. V is TRBV5-1 and J is TRBJ1-4; 7 nucleotides line up with TRBD1. The V and J ends lost 5 bases and 8 bases, in that order; junction bases with no gene match: 6. The CDR3 consists of 13 residues. In germline, CDR1 is SGHRS, CDR2 YFSETQ. The whole variable domain, filled in from reference TRBV5-1 and TRBJ1-4, reads KAGVTQTPRYLIKTRGQQVTLSCSPISGHRSVSWYQQTPGQGLQFLFEYFSETQRNKGNFPGRFSGRQFSNSRSEMNVSTLELGDSALYLCASSSGGFEKLFFGSGTQLSVL.

The chain carries TRBV15 and TRBJ2-2; the D is unclear. The CDR3 spans 15 residues. V was pared by 1 base and J by 3 bases, with 9 bases between. The germline CDR1 and CDR2 sequences are LNHNV and YYDKDF (reference sequence). As DNA, the CDR3 is TGTGCCACCAGCAGAGCCGTTCGGGACACCGGGGAGCTGTTTTTT. Its translation is CATSRAVRDTGELFF.

This clonotype was seen many times. The gene calls are TRBV5-1 and TRBJ2-7; perhaps TRBD2 as D (5 bases). CDR3 size: 16 residues. Germline loops: CDR1 SGHRS, CDR2 YFSETQ. The V and J ends lost 4 bases and 0 bases respectively, with 17 bases between them. The CDR3 DNA follows: TGCGCCAGCAGCCCCTTCGCGGGTAGCGCCTCCTACGAGCAGTACTTC. This codes for CASSPFAGSASYEQYF.

V gene TRBV28 combines with J gene TRBJ1-2; D gene ambiguous. V was cut by 6 bases and J by 7 bases, with 15 bases left in between. CDR1 is MDHEN, CDR2 SYDVKM, per germline. The CDR3 has 13 residues. CDR3 sequence reads: CASREGNYAGYTF. As DNA, the CDR3 is TGTGCCAGCAGGGAAGGAAACTACGCTGGCTACACCTTC.

Only a few counts were recorded for this clonotype. This rearrangement joins TRBV5-1 to TRBJ2-2; D unresolved. Trimming left V 2 bases short and J 0 bases short, with 5 bases between. The CDR3 has 14 residues. Germline V gene data show CDR1 as SGHRS and CDR2 as YFSETQ. The chain's CDR3 is CASSFDPNTGELFF. The DNA for the CDR3 is TGCGCCAGCAGCTTTGATCCGAACACCGGGGAGCTGTTTTTT.

A few counts support this clonotype. The V call is TRBV5-6, the J call TRBJ2-5; either TRBD1 or TRBD2 may fit D (6 bases each). The germline V gene has CDR1 SGHDT and CDR2 YYEEEE. Trimming stripped 3 bases from V and 4 bases from J, with 13 bases between. The CDR3 has 14 residues. CDR3 nucleotides: TGTGCCAGCAGCTCCATTGGGGGGCGAGAGACCCAGTACTTC. Encoded protein: CASSSIGGRETQYF.

The chain couples TRBV4-3 to TRBJ1-6; no clear D. The CDR3 loop spans 15 amino acids. Germline CDR1 is LGHNA and CDR2 is YSLEER. The V gene lost 0 bases and the J gene lost 6 bases, with 9 bases spanning the gap. CDR3 in DNA: TGCGCCAGCAGCCAAGACTTCCGGGTTAATTCACCCCTCCACTTT. This gives the protein CASSQDFRVNSPLHF.

CDR3 in amino acids: CATTVTGGAATGELFF. CDR3 DNA: TGTGCCACGACCGTTACAGGGGGAGCGGCCACCGGGGAGCTGTTTTTT. The J gene is TRBJ2-2, the V gene TRBV18; 8 positions match TRBD1. J gave up 4 bases and V 10 bases, and 14 bases lay outside the gene matches. This CDR3 is built from 16 residues. Germline V gene sequence: CDR1 KGHSH, CDR2 LQKENI.

Notes on this clonotype: The CDR3 ends on some other residue instead of the conserved phenylalanine or tryptophan, so this is likely a read error. CDR3 bases: TGTGCCAGCAGTTCGTCGGGACTAGCGGGTTTTTCCTACGAGCAGTACATC. It translates to CASSSSGLAGFSYEQYI. V usage is TRBV6-2 or TRBV6-3 and J usage is TRBJ2-7, with 12 bases lining up with TRBD2. This CDR3 has 17 amino acids. Trimming at V came to 4 bases and at J to 1 base, leaving 8 bases not matched to a gene. CDR1 and CDR2 from the germline V gene are MNHEY and SVGEGT.

The V and J genes are TRBV29-1 and TRBJ1-1; D gene uncertain. Trimming took off 4 bases at V and 11 bases at J, with 14 bases between the two ends. The CDR3 has 11 amino acids. Germline V gene lookup returns CDR1 SQVTM and CDR2 ANQGSEA. The CDR3 is CSVAGGPRAFF. As DNA, the CDR3 is TGCAGCGTTGCGGGTGGGCCTAGGGCTTTCTTT.

The genes are TRBV7-9 and TRBJ2-3; 7 nucleotides agree with TRBD2. There are 16 residues in the CDR3. Trimming at V came to 4 bases and at J to 7 bases, leaving 14 bases not matched to a gene. Germline CDR1 and CDR2: SEHNR and FQNEAQ (reference sequence). The CDR3 coding sequence is TGTGCCAGCAGCTCTTTAGGGCGGGAGAGCCTCAATACGCAGTATTTT. This sequence encodes CASSSLGRESLNTQYF.

The rearrangement uses TRBV20-1 and TRBJ1-1; maybe TRBD1 (5 bases). The V and J ends lost 6 bases and 1 base respectively, with 18 bases between them. CDR1 and CDR2 from the germline V gene are DFQATT and SNEGSKA (reference sequence). CDR3 length: 15 residues. Here the CDR3 reads CSAETPGPRNTEAFF. The CDR3 DNA reads TGCAGTGCAGAAACTCCGGGACCAAGGAACACTGAAGCTTTCTTT.

CDR3 protein: CSARDPNSGGPYEQYF. For the CDR3, the DNA is TGCAGTGCTAGAGATCCTAATTCGGGAGGGCCATACGAGCAGTACTTC. The chain has TRBV20-1 and TRBJ2-7; 8 bases fit TRBD2. Germline V gene data show CDR1 as DFQATT and CDR2 as SNEGSKA (reference sequence). Germline trimming cut 0 bases from V and 4 bases from J; bases unmatched to any gene: 11. The CDR3 is 16 amino acids.

This clonotype appeared a few times. This sequence joins TRBV3-1 and TRBJ2-7; D is undetermined. The germline V gene encodes CDR1 LGHDT and CDR2 YNNKEL (reference sequence). The CDR3 loop spans 15 amino acids. V was clipped by 1 base and J by 0 bases, with 10 bases between them. For the CDR3, the DNA is TGTGCCAGCAGCCAAGGTCAGTTTCGCTCCTACGAGCAGTACTTC. Translated, it gives CASSQGQFRSYEQYF.